One and the same sample provided the 18 T cell receptor beta chains below, sequenced in a study of blood T cell repertoires in COVID-19. The method was immunoSEQ multiplex PCR; TCRdb's version includes in-frame clones alone and lacks a portion of them. The sample shows some 220,000 clones, approximately 83% of them seen only once. What was sequenced was peripheral blood. The receptors here all came from a woman aged 25 to 39 with COVID-19, enrolled during active disease.

This chain joins TRBV7-9 and TRBJ1-2; D remains ambiguous. Trimming shortened V by 8 bases and J by 0 bases, and 10 bases separated the two germline ends. Per the germline V gene, CDR1 is SEHNR and CDR2 is FQNEAQ (reference sequence). The CDR3 covers 13 residues. The CDR3 DNA sequence: TGTGCCAGCGCGTTTGTAGCTAACTATGGCTACACCTTC. Its protein product is CASAFVANYGYTF.

The chain recombines TRBV27 with TRBJ2-3; maybe TRBD1 (7 bases). Looked up from germline, CDR1 is MNHEY and CDR2 is SMNVEV (reference sequence). The CDR3 is 16 amino acids. V lost 3 bases and J 0 bases, leaving 13 bases between the germline ends. The chain's CDR3 is CASSLGAGGSTDTQYF. CDR3 sequence (DNA): TGTGCCAGCAGTTTGGGGGCAGGGGGGAGCACAGATACGCAGTATTTT.

This sequence joins TRBV5-1 and TRBJ2-7, with 10 nucleotides matching TRBD1. The V and J ends lost 4 bases and 1 base, in that order; junction bases with no gene match: 8. The CDR3 contains 16 residues. CDR1 and CDR2 (germline): SGHRS, YFSETQ. In DNA form, the CDR3 reads TGCGCCAGCAGCCCGGGGGGGACAGGGGTTTCCTACGAGCAGTACTTC. The encoded protein is CASSPGGTGVSYEQYF. The entire variable domain, with the rest obtained from reference TRBV5-1 and TRBJ2-7, is as follows: KAGVTQTPRYLIKTRGQQVTLSCSPISGHRSVSWYQQTPGQGLQFLFEYFSETQRNKGNFPGRFSGRQFSNSRSEMNVSTLELGDSALYLCASSPGGTGVSYEQYFGPGTRLTVT.

The rearrangement joins TRBV29-1 to TRBJ1-3; 7 positions match TRBD1. The CDR3 has 14 amino acids. The V and J ends lost 7 bases and 4 bases, in that order; junction bases with no gene match: 10. The germline gives CDR1 SQVTM, CDR2 ANQGSEA. The CDR3 coding sequence is TGCAGCGCTACAGGGGTCTATGGGGGAAACACCATATATTTT. It codes for CSATGVYGGNTIYF. The full variable domain, its missing parts supplied by reference TRBV29-1 and TRBJ1-3, is SAVISQKPSRDICQRGTSLTIQCQVDSQVTMMFWYRQQPGQSLTLIATANQGSEATYESGFVIDKFPISRPNLTFSTLTVSNMSPEDSSIYLCSATGVYGGNTIYFGEGSWLTVV.

The chain employs TRBV5-1 and TRBJ2-3, with 12 bases aligning to TRBD2. The V gene end was trimmed by 4 bases and the J gene end by 2 bases; junction bases not matched to a gene: 2. CDR3 length: 15 residues. Germline V gene data show CDR1 as SGHRS and CDR2 as YFSETQ. The CDR3 region is CASSLAGGLTDTQYF. The CDR3 DNA is TGCGCCAGCAGCCTAGCGGGGGGGCTCACAGATACGCAGTATTTT.

The chain recombines TRBV6-5 with TRBJ1-2; D is uncertain. Between the trimmed V and J ends, which lost 0 bases and 7 bases, there was a span of 12 bases. The CDR3 contains 14 residues. Germline loops: CDR1 MNHEY, CDR2 SVGAGI. The CDR3 loop is CASSYSLRVGGYTF. The DNA for the CDR3 is TGTGCCAGCAGTTACTCTCTCCGGGTCGGTGGCTACACCTTC.

The chain uses TRBV7-9 and TRBJ1-2; TRBD1 agrees at 7 bases. J lost 8 bases, V lost 4 bases, and 7 bases had no gene match. This CDR3 has 13 residues. Germline CDR1 is SEHNR and CDR2 is FQNEAQ (reference sequence). The CDR3 bases are TGTGCCAGCAGCTCCGGGACAGAGCACGGCTACACCTTC. Its protein is CASSSGTEHGYTF.

This chain uses TRBV7-9 with TRBJ2-3, with TRBD2 identical over 8 bases. The CDR3 consists of 16 residues. V was pared by 5 bases and J by 1 base, with 8 bases of the junction left unmatched. The germline CDR1 and CDR2 sequences are SEHNR and FQNEAQ (reference sequence). The CDR3 DNA sequence: TGTGCCAGCAGCCCGCCGGGGGGGCGGGGCACAGATACGCAGTATTTT. This translates into CASSPPGGRGTDTQYF.

The sample holds one count of this clone. The genes are TRBV7-7 and TRBJ2-7; D gene unclear. Trimming left V 5 bases short and J 3 bases short, with 20 bases between. This CDR3 is built from 16 residues. Germline loops: CDR1 SSHAT, CDR2 FNYEAQ (reference sequence). The CDR3 nucleotides read TGTGCCAGCAGCCCCGGCTCGACTGTTTCCCTCTACGAGCAGTACTTC. Translation gives CASSPGSTVSLYEQYF.

This clone was seen just once. The chain links TRBV9 to TRBJ1-1; D remains unclear. Germline CDR1 SGDLS, CDR2 YYNGEE. Between the trimmed V and J ends, which lost 0 bases and 1 base, there was a span of 4 bases. This CDR3 is built from 13 residues. CDR3 in amino acids: CASSVARNTEAFF. The CDR3 DNA follows: TGTGCCAGCAGCGTAGCCAGGAACACTGAAGCTTTCTTT.

This clone was recorded only once. The rearrangement uses TRBV6-5 and TRBJ2-1; TRBD2 matches at 12 bases. J lost 3 bases, V lost 10 bases, and 7 bases had no gene match. The CDR3 totals 15 residues. Germline lookup yields CDR1 MNHEY and CDR2 SVGAGI. The DNA of the CDR3 is TGTGCCACCTGGCGACTAGCGGGGGACTACAATGAGCAGTTCTTC. It codes for CATWRLAGDYNEQFF.

This clone has a single count. The gene calls are TRBV12-3 or TRBV12-4 and TRBJ1-4; D call uncertain. The CDR3 totals 13 residues. V was shortened by 5 bases and J by 8 bases, with 12 bases between the two germline ends. CDR3 in DNA: TGTGCCAGCAGTCGGGGATCGGGGGAAAAACTGTTTTTT. This sequence encodes CASSRGSGEKLFF.

The sample holds one count of this clone. The CDR3 here is CASSLVTDYGYTF. CDR3 nucleotide sequence: TGTGCCAGCAGCTTGGTTACAGACTATGGCTACACCTTC. This chain connects TRBV5-5 to TRBJ1-2; D is uncertain. From germline, CDR1 is SGHKS and CDR2 YYEKEE (reference sequence). Trimming shortened V by 0 bases and J by 3 bases, and 6 bases separated the two germline ends. This CDR3 has 13 residues.

Remarks on this clone: The junction differs from germline at one of its ends, possibly a read error. The chain employs TRBV4-1 and TRBJ2-3, with 12 nucleotides matching TRBD2. This CDR3 contains 15 residues. CDR1 and CDR2 (germline): MGHRA, YSYEKL. Written as DNA, the CDR3 is TGCGCCAGCACCCAAACTAGCGGGGGGACAGATACGCAGTATTTT. It is translated as CASTQTSGGTDTQYF.

The rearrangement uses TRBV5-1 and TRBJ2-2; possible D gene TRBD1, 5 bases. This CDR3 region has 14 residues. The germline V gene encodes CDR1 SGHRS and CDR2 YFSETQ. Trimming took 2 bases from V and 5 from J, leaving 10 bases between them. The CDR3 here is CASSLSGATGELFF. CDR3 nucleotides: TGCGCCAGCAGCTTATCTGGGGCTACCGGGGAGCTGTTTTTT.

The chain uses TRBV7-9 and TRBJ1-4; unclear D gene. Trimming stripped 5 bases from V and 7 bases from J, with 17 bases between. This CDR3 has 15 residues. Germline assignment: CDR1 SEHNR and CDR2 FQNEAQ (reference sequence). CDR3 sequence (DNA): TGTGCCAGCAGCAACTGGCTGCGGCGGGGTGAAAAACTGTTTTTT. Translating it yields CASSNWLRRGEKLFF.

The chain couples TRBV3-1 (or the pseudogene TRBV3-2) to TRBJ1-5; D is possibly TRBD1 (5 bases). V was clipped by 0 bases and J by 0 bases, with 9 bases between them. This CDR3 has 16 residues. Germline CDR1 reads LGHDT; CDR2 reads YNNKEL (reference sequence). CDR3 DNA sequence: TGTGCCAGCAGCCAAGACGGGGGGACTAGCAATCAGCCCCAGCATTTT. This translates into CASSQDGGTSNQPQHF.

Remarks on this clone: The sample has other DNA sequences that encode this CDR3 too. The V and J genes are TRBV2 and TRBJ1-5; D might be TRBD1 (5 bases). The V end was cut by 2 bases, the J end by 0 bases, with 8 bases between. The CDR3 spans 15 residues. Germline CDR1 SNHLY, CDR2 FYNNEI. The CDR3, as DNA: TGTGCCAGCAGTGAAAGGGGATATAGCAATCAGCCCCAGCATTTT. It translates to CASSERGYSNQPQHF.